This TCR beta chain came from a study of beta chain features in type 1 diabetes. Each of the CD4+ naive, central memory, regulatory and stem cell-like memory populations was sorted via CD45RO/CCR7/CD25/CD127/CD95/CD27. This CDR3 is 14 amino acids long. Trimming cost V 2 bases and J 6 bases; bases outside gene matches: 7. Germline V gene data show CDR1 as KGHSH and CDR2 as LQKENI. All of the isolated RNA was reverse transcribed, so expressed TCRB transcripts were sequenced. TCRdb keeps only in-frame clones here, not all; method: immunoSEQ multiplex PCR. The sample holds around 250,000 clones, about 23% seen once. This clone was detected only a few times. Its cognate antigen is unknown. Study-level findings and limits: Fewer junction insertions and more nucleotide deletions appeared in type 1 diabetes patients. Significant though moderate, a shortening of TCRB CDR3s appeared in all four CD4+ subsets of Type 1 diabetes patients.

This receptor was taken from a woman aged 25 to 39 with type 1 diabetes. The chain employs TRBV18 and TRBJ2-7, with 7 bases identical to TRBD1. Sequenced input: naive CD4+ T cells from blood. The CDR3 DNA reads TGTGCCAGCTCACCAGGCCGACAGGGTAGCGAGCAGTACTTC. Residues: CASSPGRQGSEQYF.